Below, 18 T cell receptor beta chains from the same sample are listed, as sequenced in a study of shared clonotypes between healthy human individuals. Libraries were prepared by immunoSEQ multiplex PCR; TCRdb keeps only in-frame clonotypes and omits some of them. Of hundreds of thousands of clones in the sample, approximately 95% were seen once. Sequencing was performed on naive CD4+ T cells sorted from blood. Stated subset: CD45RA+ positively selected. The receptors come from a woman in her 30s in good health.

The chain is built from TRBV7-2 and TRBJ2-3; the match to TRBD1 covers 7 bases. After removal of 8 bases from V and 7 bases from J, the junction contained 6 bases not matched to a gene. This CDR3 spans 12 amino acids. The germline gives CDR1 SGHTA, CDR2 FQGNSA. The CDR3 loop reads CASGSRGYTQYF. The CDR3 region has the DNA TGTGCCAGCGGCAGCAGGGGGTATACGCAGTATTTT. Variable domain in full (rest from reference TRBV7-2 and TRBJ2-3): GAGVSQSPSNKVTEKGKDVELRCDPISGHTALYWYRQSLGQGLEFLIYFQGNSAPDKSGLPSDRFSAERTGGSVSTLTIQRTQQEDSAVYLCASGSRGYTQYFGPGTRLTVL.

This clone turned up a few times. The chain carries TRBV18 and TRBJ2-7; D may be TRBD2 (5 bases). The V gene's germline CDR1 is KGHSH and CDR2 LQKENI. The CDR3 spans 15 residues. V lost 3 bases, J lost 3 bases, and 15 bases lay in between. CDR3 DNA: TGTGCCAGCTCACCGAGGGTTTCTCAGCTCTACGAGCAGTACTTC. Residues: CASSPRVSQLYEQYF.

In its sample, this clone was seen once. The genes are TRBV6-6 and TRBJ1-2; 10 bases map to TRBD1. The CDR3 length is 15 residues. The junction had 8 bases not matched to a gene; V was cut back by 2 bases and J by 8 bases. Germline loops: CDR1 MNHNY, CDR2 SVGAGI (reference sequence). In DNA, the CDR3 is TGTGCCAGCAGTTACGGGCCAGACAGGGGGCGGGGCTACACCTTC. Its protein is CASSYGPDRGRGYTF.

J is TRBJ2-5 and V is TRBV2, with 13 bases matching TRBD2. Germline trimming cut 3 bases from V and 5 bases from J; bases unmatched to any gene: 6. The CDR3 has 16 residues. CDR1 SNHLY and CDR2 FYNNEI come from the germline V gene. CDR3 amino acids: CASSETSGRYGETQYF. In DNA, the CDR3 is TGTGCCAGCAGTGAGACTAGCGGGAGGTATGGGGAGACCCAGTACTTC.

This clone was picked up one time. J is TRBJ2-2 and V is TRBV6-5; the D gene is possibly TRBD1 (6 bases). Germline CDR1 and CDR2: MNHEY and SVGAGI. This CDR3 is 13 amino acids long. V lost 4 bases, J lost 6 bases, and 9 bases lay in between. The CDR3 DNA sequence: TGTGCCAGCAGTTCCAGGGGCTCCGGGGAGCTGTTTTTT. This codes for CASSSRGSGELFF.

The chain employs TRBV6-5 and TRBJ1-5; no definite D call. The CDR3 extends over 15 amino acids. Trimming removed 6 bases from V and 0 bases from J, with 12 bases in between. CDR1 and CDR2 from the germline V gene are MNHEY and SVGAGI. CDR3 bases: TGTGCCAGCAGACGGACGGTGTATAGCAATCAGCCCCAGCATTTT. Translated: CASRRTVYSNQPQHF.

V gene TRBV6-1 combines with J gene TRBJ1-1; D is unclear. The germline gives CDR1 MNHNS, CDR2 SASEGT. V lost 0 bases to trimming and J lost 4 bases, with 6 bases between them. The length of the CDR3 is 13 residues. The CDR3, as DNA: TGTGCCAGCAGTGAAGCAGGACCCACTGAAGCTTTCTTT. It translates to CASSEAGPTEAFF.

The chain joins TRBV5-1 to TRBJ1-2; 10 bases are a match to TRBD1. The J segment lost 4 bases and the V segment lost 0 bases, leaving 9 bases of the junction unmatched. Per germline, CDR1 SGHRS and CDR2 YFSETQ. The length of the CDR3 is 17 residues. CDR3 amino acids: CASSLEGQGIGSYGYTF. CDR3 in DNA: TGCGCCAGCAGCTTGGAGGGACAGGGGATCGGGTCCTATGGCTACACCTTC.

V gene TRBV6-1 combines with J gene TRBJ2-5, with D possibly being TRBD2 (5 bases). The CDR3 consists of 14 residues. V lost 5 bases and J 2 bases, leaving 12 bases between the germline ends. CDR1 is MNHNS, CDR2 SASEGT, per germline. CDR3 nucleotides: TGTGCCAGCAGTAGGGAGCGGAGACAAGAGACCCAGTACTTC. Its translation is CASSRERRQETQYF.

The rearrangement links TRBV7-9 to TRBJ2-5, with 12 bases fitting TRBD2. V lost 2 bases to trimming and J lost 5 bases; unmatched junction nucleotides: 6. Looked up from germline, CDR1 is SEHNR and CDR2 is FQNEAQ (reference sequence). The CDR3 has 16 amino acids. Here the CDR3 reads CASSLLAGGPGETQYF. The CDR3 DNA reads as TGTGCCAGCAGCTTACTAGCGGGAGGGCCGGGGGAGACCCAGTACTTC.

The V and J genes are TRBV5-6 and TRBJ1-1; 7 nucleotides match TRBD1. Losses at the gene ends were 0 bases for V and 0 bases for J; bases not matched to a gene: 8. CDR3 length equals 17 residues. The germline V gene encodes CDR1 SGHDT and CDR2 YYEEEE. The CDR3 bases are TGTGCCAGCAGCTTGGGCAGGGGGGCCGACTTGAACACTGAAGCTTTCTTT. It is translated as CASSLGRGADLNTEAFF.

The CDR3 protein is CASSYSEGRVEKLFF. The CDR3 DNA sequence: TGTGCCAGCAGTTACTCGGAGGGGAGAGTTGAAAAACTGTTTTTT. V gene TRBV6-6 combines with J gene TRBJ1-4; a possible D gene is TRBD1 (5 bases). The germline V and J ends were trimmed by 0 bases and 7 bases, with 12 bases remaining between them. CDR1 and CDR2 from the germline V gene are MNHNY and SVGAGI (reference sequence). This CDR3 contains 15 residues.

V and J are TRBV28 and TRBJ1-5; TRBD1 matches 7 bases. CDR1 and CDR2 from the germline V gene are MDHEN and SYDVKM. Germline trimming cut 2 bases from V and 5 bases from J; bases unmatched to any gene: 3. This CDR3 region has 14 residues. The CDR3 reads CASSLHRGYQPQHF. The CDR3 DNA reads TGTGCCAGCAGTTTACACAGGGGATATCAGCCCCAGCATTTT. The full variable domain, rest sourced from reference TRBV28 and TRBJ1-5, is DVKVTQSSRYLVKRTGEKVFLECVQDMDHENMFWYRQDPGLGLRLIYFSYDVKMKEKGDIPEGYSVSREKKERFSLILESASTNQTSMYLCASSLHRGYQPQHFGDGTRLSIL.

This chain joins TRBV6-5 and TRBJ2-2; a weak D match, TRBD2 (7 bases). Trimming removed 5 bases at V and 6 bases at J, with 10 bases between. Per germline, CDR1 MNHEY and CDR2 SVGAGI. CDR3 length: 13 residues. The CDR3 nucleotides are TGTGCCAGCAGTCGAGGGGGGGCCGGGGAGCTGTTTTTT. Encoded protein: CASSRGGAGELFF.

The chain employs TRBV11-2 and TRBJ2-7; a weak D match, TRBD2 (6 bases). CDR1 and CDR2 (germline): SGHAT, FQNNGV. CDR3 length: 17 residues. The V end lost 1 base, the J end lost 5 bases, and 21 bases lay between the germline ends. The CDR3 loop is CASSLGQVLRGIHEQYF. DNA of the CDR3: TGTGCCAGCAGCTTAGGCCAAGTCCTTCGGGGGATCCACGAGCAGTACTTC.

The V gene is TRBV19, the J gene TRBJ2-3; TRBD1 aligns across 8 bases. This CDR3 is built from 15 residues. The V and J ends lost 2 bases and 4 bases, in that order; junction bases with no gene match: 5. Looked up from germline, CDR1 is LNHDA and CDR2 is SQIVND (reference sequence). CDR3 region: CASSISRGPADTQYF. CDR3 DNA sequence: TGTGCCAGTAGTATATCCAGGGGGCCGGCAGATACGCAGTATTTT.

The chain joins TRBV6-1 to TRBJ2-5; D unclear. The germline CDR1 and CDR2 sequences are MNHNS and SASEGT. The CDR3 is 14 residues long. The ends were cut back, 7 bases at V and 4 bases at J, with 16 bases in the middle. The CDR3 is CASTERGVRETQYF. CDR3 coding DNA: TGTGCCAGCACCGAACGCGGAGTGAGAGAGACCCAGTACTTC.

The chain employs TRBV25-1 and TRBJ2-1, with 11 bases identical to TRBD2. The CDR3 is 15 amino acids. Trimming at V came to 10 bases and at J to 2 bases, leaving 7 bases not matched to a gene. CDR1 is MGHDK and CDR2 is SYGVNS in the germline V gene. CDR3: CATRLAGRPYNEQFF. The CDR3, as DNA: TGTGCCACAAGACTAGCGGGGAGACCCTACAATGAGCAGTTCTTC.